Each of the 27 T cell receptor beta chains below was sequenced from the same sample in a study of cytomegalovirus exposure and HLA in healthy donors. PCR was performed using 60 Vbeta and 13 Jbeta primers. The data were produced by immunoSEQ multiplex PCR, yet TCRdb's version contains in-frame clones alone and is incomplete. The table has 110,000 to 150,000 clones, 60% to 80% seen once. Source material: PBMCs. These TCRs come from a male donor in good health and CMV-seronegative.

The chain has TRBV18 and TRBJ1-2; 9 bases are a match to TRBD1. Looked up from germline, CDR1 is KGHSH and CDR2 is LQKENI. This CDR3 comprises 15 residues. The junction had 5 bases not matched to a gene; V was cut back by 2 bases and J by 4 bases. The CDR3 DNA reads TGTGCCAGCTCACCAAGGGACAGGGAAATCTATGGCTACACCTTC. Protein: CASSPRDREIYGYTF.

A remark on this clone: The junction differs from germline at one of its ends, possibly a read error. This chain uses TRBV2 with TRBJ1-2; possible D gene TRBD1, 5 bases. This CDR3 is 12 amino acids long. Germline V gene lookup returns CDR1 SNHLY and CDR2 FYNNEI. CDR3 in DNA: TGTGCCAGCAGAGAAGACAGTTATGGCTACACCTTC. This codes for CASREDSYGYTF. Filled out from reference TRBV2 and TRBJ1-2, the complete variable domain reads EPEVTQTPSHQVTQMGQEVILRCVPISNHLYFYWYRQILGQKVEFLVSFYNNEISEKSEIFDDQFSVERPDGSNFTLKIRSTKLEDSAMYFCASREDSYGYTFGSGTRLTVV.

In nucleotides, the CDR3 is TGTGCCAGCATTGAGGGCCCCAGCTCCTACGAGCAGTACTTC. The encoded protein is CASIEGPSSYEQYF. The chain uses TRBV2 and TRBJ2-7, with D maybe TRBD2 (5 bases). The CDR3 is 14 amino acids. The germline V gene has CDR1 SNHLY and CDR2 FYNNEI. The ends were cut back, 7 bases at V and 0 bases at J, with 13 bases in the middle.

The V call is TRBV9, the J call TRBJ1-2; tentative D call: TRBD1 (5 bases). The V end was cut by 2 bases, the J end by 4 bases, with 12 bases between. Germline lookup yields CDR1 SGDLS and CDR2 YYNGEE. This CDR3 comprises 14 residues. The CDR3 loop reads CASSVELQAYGYTF. CDR3 bases: TGTGCCAGCAGCGTGGAATTACAGGCCTATGGCTACACCTTC.

The chain recombines TRBV6-1 with TRBJ2-7; maybe TRBD2 (5 bases). CDR1 and CDR2 from the germline V gene are MNHNS and SASEGT. This CDR3 is built from 12 residues. Trimming shortened V by 2 bases and J by 3 bases, and 5 bases separated the two germline ends. CDR3 coding DNA: TGTGCCAGCAGTGAAACTAGCTACGAGCAGTACTTC. Its protein product is CASSETSYEQYF.

The rearrangement joins TRBV4-2 to TRBJ2-3; D gene ambiguous. V gave up 1 base and J gave up 0 bases, with 11 bases separating them. The CDR3 runs to 16 residues. The germline V gene has CDR1 LGHNA and CDR2 YNFKEQ. The CDR3: CASSQAPGPSTDTQYF. For the CDR3, the DNA is TGTGCCAGCAGCCAAGCCCCTGGGCCCAGCACAGATACGCAGTATTTT.

The rearrangement uses TRBV7-6 and TRBJ1-5; D not certain. Looked up from germline, CDR1 is SGHVS and CDR2 is FNYEAQ. This CDR3 is 15 amino acids long. V shed 0 bases and J shed 0 bases, with 6 bases lying between them. CDR3 protein: CASSLALSSNQPQHF. Here the CDR3 DNA reads TGTGCCAGCAGCTTAGCGCTGAGTAGCAATCAGCCCCAGCATTTT.

This rearrangement joins TRBV6-1 to TRBJ2-1; 8 nucleotides match TRBD1. Losses at the gene ends were 4 bases for V and 7 bases for J; bases not matched to a gene: 6. The V gene's germline CDR1 is MNHNS and CDR2 SASEGT. The CDR3 spans 14 residues. The CDR3 DNA reads TGTGCCAGCAGTGTTGGCAGGGGGCAGAATGAGCAGTTCTTC. As protein: CASSVGRGQNEQFF.

This chain links TRBV10-2 with TRBJ2-3, with a possible D match to TRBD2 (6 bases). With 10 bases removed from V and 0 bases from J, the gap between germline ends came to 11 bases. The germline gives CDR1 WSHSY, CDR2 SAAADI. There are 13 residues in the CDR3. CDR3 bases: TGCGCCACAATTAGCGGAAGCACAGATACGCAGTATTTT. Amino acids: CATISGSTDTQYF.

The chain couples TRBV6-6 to TRBJ2-1, with a tentative D call TRBD2 (5 bases). Trimming left V 8 bases short and J 8 bases short, with 19 bases between. The germline gives CDR1 MNHNY, CDR2 SVGAGI (reference sequence). The CDR3 spans 14 residues. The CDR3 loop reads CASLVTIDGDEQFF. CDR3 sequence (DNA): TGTGCCAGCCTGGTAACCATCGACGGGGATGAGCAGTTCTTC.

This clone was counted between two and nine times. J is TRBJ2-5 and V is TRBV2; 11 bases are a match to TRBD2. CDR1 and CDR2 from the germline V gene are SNHLY and FYNNEI. The V and J ends lost 7 bases and 2 bases, in that order; junction bases with no gene match: 6. The CDR3 runs to 15 residues. The CDR3 spells CASKGLAVVQETQYF. Here the CDR3 DNA reads TGTGCCAGCAAGGGACTAGCGGTGGTGCAAGAGACCCAGTACTTC.

The V gene is TRBV13, the J gene TRBJ2-1; 7 nucleotides agree with TRBD1. In germline, CDR1 is PRHDT, CDR2 FYEKMQ (reference sequence). The CDR3 totals 15 residues. V lost 4 bases to trimming and J lost 5 bases; unmatched junction nucleotides: 8. The CDR3, as DNA: TGTGCCAGCAGCTCCAACCGGGACAGACACAATGAGCAGTTCTTC. It yields the protein CASSSNRDRHNEQFF.

This clone is a singleton in its sample. This rearrangement joins TRBV9 to TRBJ2-5; a weak D match, TRBD1 (8 bases). The CDR3 contains 16 residues. CDR1 SGDLS and CDR2 YYNGEE come from the germline V gene. The V gene lost 4 bases and the J gene lost 2 bases, with 18 bases spanning the gap. CDR3 DNA sequence: TGTGCCAGCAGCCGGGAGGACAGGGCGGGACAAGAGACCCAGTACTTC. It is translated as CASSREDRAGQETQYF.

The chain couples TRBV27 to TRBJ1-6, with TRBD1 matching over 10 bases. V dropped 2 bases and J dropped 16; count of bases not matched to a gene: 11. CDR1 MNHEY and CDR2 SMNVEV come from the germline V gene (reference sequence). The CDR3 has 15 residues. CDR3 protein: CASSLGTGVQGGLHF. Written as DNA, the CDR3 is TGTGCCAGCAGTTTAGGGACAGGGGTCCAGGGGGGACTCCACTTT.

The rearrangement joins TRBV2 to TRBJ2-7; D is undetermined. Looked up from germline, CDR1 is SNHLY and CDR2 is FYNNEI. This CDR3 region has 18 residues. V lost 3 bases and J 6 bases, leaving 27 bases between the germline ends. CDR3 sequence reads: CASSDPRSPFLGSSEQYF. For the CDR3, the DNA is TGTGCCAGCAGTGACCCCCGCTCGCCCTTTCTGGGCAGCTCCGAGCAGTACTTC.

The chain joins TRBV7-8 to TRBJ1-1, with a weak D call TRBD1 (6 bases). Germline CDR1 SGHVS, CDR2 FQNEAQ. Trimming left V 5 bases short and J 0 bases short, with 13 bases between. The CDR3 sequence is 15 residues long. CDR3 protein: CASSTRTVMNTEAFF. The CDR3 nucleotides read TGTGCCAGCAGCACAAGGACAGTTATGAACACTGAAGCTTTCTTT.

This chain links TRBV2 with TRBJ1-5; 7 nucleotides agree with TRBD1. This CDR3 spans 14 amino acids. Trimming at V came to 4 bases and at J to 3 bases, leaving 3 bases not matched to a gene. Germline V CDR1 and CDR2: SNHLY, FYNNEI. The CDR3 reads CASSGDRVNQPQHF. The CDR3 bases are TGTGCCAGCAGTGGAGACAGGGTCAATCAGCCCCAGCATTTT.

The J gene is TRBJ2-7, the V gene TRBV4-1; D remains ambiguous. This CDR3 is built from 13 residues. In germline, CDR1 is MGHRA, CDR2 YSYEKL. V was pared by 3 bases and J by 0 bases, with 6 bases between. The CDR3, as DNA: TGCGCCAGCAGCCATGAGGACTCCTACGAGCAGTACTTC. It codes for CASSHEDSYEQYF.

V gene TRBV6-1 combines with J gene TRBJ2-1, with 14 bases lining up with TRBD2. The ends lost 5 bases at V and 9 bases at J; junction bases unmatched: 6. Per the germline V gene, CDR1 is MNHNS and CDR2 is SASEGT. This CDR3 spans 15 amino acids. The CDR3 region has the DNA TGTGCCAGCAGTTCCGGGACTAGCGGGAGTGGTGAGCAGTTCTTC. Residues: CASSSGTSGSGEQFF.

This rearrangement joins TRBV27 to TRBJ2-1, with a possible D match to TRBD2 (6 bases). The CDR3 has 14 amino acids. Trimming stripped 2 bases from V and 3 bases from J, with 8 bases between. Germline values: CDR1 MNHEY, CDR2 SMNVEV (reference sequence). The CDR3 DNA is TGTGCCAGCAGTTTAGGGGGGTACTACAATGAGCAGTTCTTC. It yields the protein CASSLGGYYNEQFF.

The gene calls are TRBV5-6 and TRBJ2-7; TRBD2 agrees at 10 bases. Germline V CDR1 and CDR2: SGHDT, YYEEEE. The CDR3 is made up of 18 amino acids. J lost 7 bases, V lost 1 base, and 17 bases had no gene match. The DNA for the CDR3 is TGTGCCAGCAGCTTGAGGGCAGGGCTAGCGGGAGTTTCCGGTGAGCAGTACTTC. Translating it yields CASSLRAGLAGVSGEQYF.

V gene TRBV5-4 combines with J gene TRBJ1-2; D call uncertain. Germline V gene lookup returns CDR1 SGHNT and CDR2 YYREEE (reference sequence). The CDR3 has 13 amino acids. V lost 0 bases, J lost 7 bases, and 10 bases lay in between. CDR3 DNA: TGTGCCAGCAGCTTGGCGGGGATCGCTGGCTACACCTTC. Translating it yields CASSLAGIAGYTF.

V usage is TRBV29-1 and J usage is TRBJ2-2; D may be TRBD1 (6 bases). The ends were cut back, 6 bases at V and 0 bases at J, with 14 bases in the middle. CDR1 and CDR2 from the germline V gene are SQVTM and ANQGSEA. The CDR3 consists of 15 residues. DNA of the CDR3: TGCAGCGTGACTGGACAGCCGCCGAACACCGGGGAGCTGTTTTTT. It is translated as CSVTGQPPNTGELFF.

The rearrangement joins TRBV5-6 to TRBJ2-7, with 9 bases matching TRBD1. The length of the CDR3 is 14 residues. Germline V gene lookup returns CDR1 SGHDT and CDR2 YYEEEE. Trimming took 7 bases from V and 2 from J; bases not matched to a gene: 7. CDR3 nucleotides: TGTGCCAGCCTACACAGGGGGCTAACCTACGAGCAGTACTTC. This gives the protein CASLHRGLTYEQYF.

This chain links TRBV10-2 with TRBJ1-3; TRBD1 matches 7 bases. J was trimmed by 0 bases and V by 7 bases; bases with no gene match: 6. This CDR3 is built from 15 residues. Germline V gene lookup returns CDR1 WSHSY and CDR2 SAAADI. Here the CDR3 reads CASTPTGVSGNTIYF. The CDR3 DNA sequence: TGCGCCAGCACCCCAACAGGGGTCTCTGGAAACACCATATATTTT.

The chain combines TRBV6-1 with TRBJ1-2, with a possible D match to TRBD1 (6 bases). The germline V and J ends were trimmed by 6 bases and 8 bases, with 22 bases remaining between them. Germline CDR1 reads MNHNS; CDR2 reads SASEGT. CDR3 length: 15 residues. The CDR3 DNA follows: TGTGCCAGCAGGAGGACAGCGACGGTTTTGGCAGGCTACACCTTC. Residues: CASRRTATVLAGYTF.

The chain couples TRBV6-6 to TRBJ2-5; TRBD1 matches 8 bases. The junction had 3 bases not matched to a gene; V was cut back by 3 bases and J by 3 bases. Germline V lookup: CDR1 MNHNY, CDR2 SVGAGI (reference sequence). CDR3 size: 14 residues. CDR3 bases: TGTGCCAGCAGTTATAACAGGGGGAAAGAGACCCAGTACTTC. This encodes CASSYNRGKETQYF.